Below, 7 T cell receptor beta chains from the same sample are listed, as sequenced in a study of blood T cells in healthy people across ages. Sample-barcoded 5' priming and a J-beta primer mix drove a second PCR of 7 to 11 cycles. MiXCR, applied by TCRdb to the 5' RACE reads, yields one record per CDR3 protein. The table lists roughly 1,300,000 distinct CDR3 sequences, around 55% of them singletons, with approximately 7% in the top ten. Input material: blood. The source of these receptors is a man younger than 35 in good health.

The table lists this clonotype with a few counts. This sequence joins TRBV4-1 and TRBJ2-4; possibly TRBD1 for D (5 bases). The CDR3 extends over 17 amino acids. The germline V gene encodes CDR1 MGHRA and CDR2 YSYEKL. The V and J ends lost 1 base and 3 bases respectively, with 16 bases between them. Here the CDR3 reads CASSQVGSVGDKNIQYF. The CDR3 DNA reads as TGCGCCAGCAGCCAAGTTGGGTCAGTAGGGGACAAAAACATTCAGTACTTC.

The chain links TRBV2 to TRBJ1-2, with D tentatively TRBD1 (5 bases). CDR3 length equals 14 residues. Trimming removed 3 bases at V and 4 bases at J, with 12 bases between. Germline V gene sequence: CDR1 SNHLY, CDR2 FYNNEI. The CDR3 DNA is TGTGCCAGCAGTGATGGAGGGGCAGGCTATGGCTACACCTTC. It yields the protein CASSDGGAGYGYTF.

In this sample, this clonotype turned up once. V usage is TRBV2 and J usage is TRBJ2-7, with TRBD1 identical over 7 bases. After removal of 4 bases from V and 6 bases from J, the junction contained 12 bases not matched to a gene. The germline V gene encodes CDR1 SNHLY and CDR2 FYNNEI. This CDR3 is 15 amino acids long. The CDR3 bases are TGTGCCAGCAGTGCGAGGACAGGCATGAGGCTCGAGCAGTACTTC. Translating it yields CASSARTGMRLEQYF.

This clonotype came up a few times. V usage is TRBV12-5 and J usage is TRBJ2-3, with D possibly called TRBD1 or TRBD2 (5 bases each). The germline V gene encodes CDR1 LGHNT and CDR2 FRNRAP. The CDR3 totals 15 residues. Trimming took off 7 bases at V and 0 bases at J, with 14 bases between the two ends. DNA for the CDR3: TGTGCTAGTGTCCCCCGAGGGGCTAGCACAGATACGCAGTATTTT. As protein: CASVPRGASTDTQYF.

This chain connects TRBV7-9 to TRBJ2-7; unclear D gene. The CDR3 is 15 residues long. CDR1 is SEHNR and CDR2 is FQNEAQ in the germline V gene (reference sequence). V lost 5 bases to trimming and J lost 6 bases, with 20 bases between them. For the CDR3, the DNA is TGTGCCAGCAGCCCCACCAACCCTAAGGGCCCCGAGCAGTACTTC. It yields the protein CASSPTNPKGPEQYF.

This clonotype was picked up one time. The chain has TRBV7-9 and TRBJ1-4; TRBD1 might be the D (5 bases). The germline CDR1 and CDR2 sequences are SEHNR and FQNEAQ (reference sequence). The CDR3 length is 17 residues. Trimming took 2 bases from V and 1 from J, leaving 14 bases between them. In DNA form, the CDR3 reads TGTGCCAGCAGCTTAAGCTGGGGACGGGGAACTAATGAAAAACTGTTTTTT. Encoded protein: CASSLSWGRGTNEKLFF. Looking up the rest from reference TRBV7-9 and TRBJ1-4 gives the full variable domain: DTGVSQNPRHKITKRGQNVTFRCDPISEHNRLYWYRQTLGQGPEFLTYFQNEAQLEKSRLLSDRFSAERPKGSFSTLEIQRTEQGDSAMYLCASSLSWGRGTNEKLFFGSGTQLSVL.

The rearrangement uses TRBV20-1 and TRBJ2-5; 7 bases are shared with TRBD1. The assigned J gene may be wrong: the sequence end matches TRBJ2-7 better. Germline loops: CDR1 DFQATT, CDR2 SNEGSKA (reference sequence). CDR3 size: 12 residues. DNA for the CDR3: TGCAGTGTGAAAGGGGGCCTCTACGAGCAGTACTTC. Protein: CSVKGGLYEQYF.